This T cell receptor beta chain was found in a study of blood T cells in healthy people across ages. Study-wide context: About one barcoded TCR beta cDNA was captured per two T cells.

This clonotype has a handful of counts. V was clipped by 1 base and J by 4 bases, with 12 bases between them. CDR1 is MGHRA and CDR2 is YSYEKL in the germline V gene. CDR3 length equals 15 residues. The second PCR ran roughly 7 to 12 cycles with a sample-barcoded 5' primer and J-beta primers. A template-switch adaptor with 12 random nucleotides tagged each cDNA molecule. TCRdb analysed the 5' RACE reads with MiXCR anew, one entry per CDR3 protein. Here the sample spans some 900,000 distinct CDR3 sequences, 48% being singletons. The chain employs TRBV4-1 and TRBJ2-3; possibly TRBD1 or TRBD2 for D (6 bases each). Sequencing input: blood. The source is a man younger than 40 in good health. Written as DNA, the CDR3 is TGCGCCAGCAGCCAAGCAAAGGGGGGAGCAGATACGCAGTATTTT. Encoded protein: CASSQAKGGADTQYF.